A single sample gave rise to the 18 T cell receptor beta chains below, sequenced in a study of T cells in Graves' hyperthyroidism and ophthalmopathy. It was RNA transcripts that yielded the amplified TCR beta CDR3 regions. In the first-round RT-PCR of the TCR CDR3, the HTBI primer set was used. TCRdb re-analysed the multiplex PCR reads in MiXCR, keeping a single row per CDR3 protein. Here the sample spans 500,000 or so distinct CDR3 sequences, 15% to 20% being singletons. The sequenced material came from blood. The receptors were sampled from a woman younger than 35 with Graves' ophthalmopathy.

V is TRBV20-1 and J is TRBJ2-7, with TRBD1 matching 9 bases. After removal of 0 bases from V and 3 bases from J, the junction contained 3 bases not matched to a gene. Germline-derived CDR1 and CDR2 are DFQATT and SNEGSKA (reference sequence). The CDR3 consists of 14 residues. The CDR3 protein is CSARDRDRDYEQYF. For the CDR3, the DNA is TGCAGTGCTAGAGATCGGGACAGGGACTACGAGCAGTACTTC.

Here the CDR3 DNA reads TGTGCCAGCAGTTTAGATTATAGCAATCAGCCCCAGCATTTT. Translated, it gives CASSLDYSNQPQHF. The V and J genes are TRBV28 and TRBJ1-5; D is ambiguous. CDR1 and CDR2 (germline): MDHEN, SYDVKM. This CDR3 is built from 14 residues. The V gene lost 2 bases and the J gene lost 0 bases, with 5 bases spanning the gap. Full variable domain (missing parts from reference TRBV28 and TRBJ1-5): DVKVTQSSRYLVKRTGEKVFLECVQDMDHENMFWYRQDPGLGLRLIYFSYDVKMKEKGDIPEGYSVSREKKERFSLILESASTNQTSMYLCASSLDYSNQPQHFGDGTRLSIL.

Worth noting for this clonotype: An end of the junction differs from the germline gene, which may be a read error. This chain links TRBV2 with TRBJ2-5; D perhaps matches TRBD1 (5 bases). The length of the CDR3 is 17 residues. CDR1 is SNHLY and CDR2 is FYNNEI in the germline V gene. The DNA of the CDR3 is TGTGCCAGCGGTGAACCCCTTTCTGACAGATACGAAGAGACCCAGTACTTC. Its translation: CASGEPLSDRYEETQYF.

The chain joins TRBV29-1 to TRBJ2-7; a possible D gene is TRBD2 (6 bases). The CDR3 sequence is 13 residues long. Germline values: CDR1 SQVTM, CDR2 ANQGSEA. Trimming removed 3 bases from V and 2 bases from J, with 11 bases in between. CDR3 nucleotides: TGCAGCGTTGAGTTTGGAGGGGCCTACGAGCAGTACTTC. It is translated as CSVEFGGAYEQYF.

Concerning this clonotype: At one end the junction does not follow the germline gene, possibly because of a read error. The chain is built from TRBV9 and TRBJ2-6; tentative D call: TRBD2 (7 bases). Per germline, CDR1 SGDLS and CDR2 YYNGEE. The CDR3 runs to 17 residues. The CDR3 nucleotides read TGTGCCAGCAGCGTTGGAACAGGGCTGGGGAGGGCCATCGTCCTGACTTTC. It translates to CASSVGTGLGRAIVLTF. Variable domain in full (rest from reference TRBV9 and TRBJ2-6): DSGVTQTPKHLITATGQRVTLRCSPRSGDLSVYWYQQSLDQGLQFLIQYYNGEERAKGNILERFSAQQFPDLHSELNLSSLELGDSALYFCASSVGTGLGRAIVLTFGAGSRLTVL.

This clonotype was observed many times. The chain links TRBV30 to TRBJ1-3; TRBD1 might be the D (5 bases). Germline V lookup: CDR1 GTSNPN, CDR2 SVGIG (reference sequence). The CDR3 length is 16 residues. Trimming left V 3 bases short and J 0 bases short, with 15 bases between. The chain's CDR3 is CAWSPTDHRSGNTIYF. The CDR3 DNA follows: TGTGCCTGGAGCCCGACAGACCATCGCTCTGGAAACACCATATATTTT.

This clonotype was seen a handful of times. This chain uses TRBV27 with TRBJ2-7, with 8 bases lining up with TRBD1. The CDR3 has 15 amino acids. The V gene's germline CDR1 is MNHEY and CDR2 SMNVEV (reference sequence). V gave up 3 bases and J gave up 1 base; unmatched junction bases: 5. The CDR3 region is CASSFEGTGSYEQYF. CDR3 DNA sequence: TGTGCCAGCAGTTTCGAAGGGACAGGTTCCTACGAGCAGTACTTC.

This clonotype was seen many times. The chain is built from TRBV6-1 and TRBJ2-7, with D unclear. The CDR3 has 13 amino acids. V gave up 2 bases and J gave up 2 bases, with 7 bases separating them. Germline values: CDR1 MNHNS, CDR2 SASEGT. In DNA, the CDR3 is TGTGCCAGCAGTGAATGGGAACCCTACGAGCAGTACTTC. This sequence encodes CASSEWEPYEQYF.

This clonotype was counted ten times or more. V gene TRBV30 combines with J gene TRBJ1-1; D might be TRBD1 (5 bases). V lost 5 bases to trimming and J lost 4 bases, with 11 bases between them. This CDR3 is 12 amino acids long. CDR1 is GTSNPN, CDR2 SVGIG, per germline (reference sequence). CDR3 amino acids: CAWSAGFTEAFF. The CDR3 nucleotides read TGTGCCTGGTCCGCAGGGTTCACTGAAGCTTTCTTT.

The CDR3 nucleotides read TGCGCCAGCAGCTTGGAAGGCGGGAACTATGAGCAGTTCTTC. Translated: CASSLEGGNYEQFF. The V gene is TRBV5-1, the J gene TRBJ2-1; TRBD2 might be the D (6 bases). This CDR3 contains 14 residues. Germline CDR1 SGHRS, CDR2 YFSETQ. V was trimmed by 0 bases and J by 8 bases, leaving 12 bases between them.

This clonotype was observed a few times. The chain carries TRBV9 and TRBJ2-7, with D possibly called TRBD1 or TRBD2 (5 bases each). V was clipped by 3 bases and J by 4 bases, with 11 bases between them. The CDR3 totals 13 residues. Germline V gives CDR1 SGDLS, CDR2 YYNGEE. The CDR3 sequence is CASSGGSFYEQYF. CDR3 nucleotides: TGTGCCAGCAGCGGGGGGAGCTTTTACGAGCAGTACTTC.

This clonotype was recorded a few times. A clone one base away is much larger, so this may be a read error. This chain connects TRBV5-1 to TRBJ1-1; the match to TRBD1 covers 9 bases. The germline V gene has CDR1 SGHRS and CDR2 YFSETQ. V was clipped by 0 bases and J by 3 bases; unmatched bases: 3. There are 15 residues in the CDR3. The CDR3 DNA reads TGCGCCAGCAGCTTGGGTAGGACAGGGGACACTGAAGCTTTCTTT. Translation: CASSLGRTGDTEAFF.

CDR3 in amino acids: CASSITRRAGEQFF. The CDR3 DNA sequence: TGTGCCAGTAGTATCACCCGGAGGGCGGGAGAGCAGTTCTTC. J is TRBJ2-1 and V is TRBV19; a weak D match, TRBD2 (6 bases). This CDR3 region has 14 residues. The V end lost 3 bases, the J end lost 10 bases, and 16 bases lay between the germline ends. Germline loops: CDR1 LNHDA, CDR2 SQIVND (reference sequence).

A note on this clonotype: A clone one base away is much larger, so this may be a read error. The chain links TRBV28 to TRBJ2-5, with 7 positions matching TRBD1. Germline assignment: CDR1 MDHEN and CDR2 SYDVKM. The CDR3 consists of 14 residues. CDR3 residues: CAGSSHRGQETQYF. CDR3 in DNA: TGTGCCGGCAGTTCTCACAGGGGTCAAGAGACCCAGTACTTC. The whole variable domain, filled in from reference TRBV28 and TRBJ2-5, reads DVKVTQSSRYLVKRTGEKVFLECVQDMDHENMFWYRQDPGLGLRLIYFSYDVKMKEKGDIPEGYSVSREKKERFSLILESASTNQTSMYLCAGSSHRGQETQYFGPGTRLLVL.

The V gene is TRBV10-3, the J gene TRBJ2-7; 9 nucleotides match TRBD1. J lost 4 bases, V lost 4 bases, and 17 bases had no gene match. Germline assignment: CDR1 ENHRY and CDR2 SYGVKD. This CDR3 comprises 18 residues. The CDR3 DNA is TGTGCCATCAGTGGGGGGCAAATCCCGGGACAGGGACCATACGAGCAGTACTTC. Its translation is CAISGGQIPGQGPYEQYF.

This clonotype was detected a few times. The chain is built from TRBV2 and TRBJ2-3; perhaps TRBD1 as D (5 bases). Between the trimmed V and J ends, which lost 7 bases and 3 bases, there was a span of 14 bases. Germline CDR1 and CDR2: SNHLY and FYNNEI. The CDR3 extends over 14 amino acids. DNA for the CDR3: TGTGCCAGCACAGGGATATTAAGGACAGATACGCAGTATTTT. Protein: CASTGILRTDTQYF.

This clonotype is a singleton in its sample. The CDR3 is CASSHDLAGRNEQYF. In nucleotides, the CDR3 is TGTGCCAGCAGCCACGACCTAGCGGGACGAAACGAGCAGTACTTC. The chain combines TRBV3-1 with TRBJ2-7, with 9 bases that match TRBD2. CDR3 length: 15 amino acids. With 3 bases clipped from V and 5 bases from J, the junction kept 8 bases outside the gene matches. Germline V gives CDR1 LGHDT, CDR2 YNNKEL (reference sequence).

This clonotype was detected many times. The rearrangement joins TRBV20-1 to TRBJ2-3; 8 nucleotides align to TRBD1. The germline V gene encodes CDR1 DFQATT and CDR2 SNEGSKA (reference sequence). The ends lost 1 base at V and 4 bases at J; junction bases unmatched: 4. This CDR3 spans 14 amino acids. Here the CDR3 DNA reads TGCAGTGCTAGAGGCGACAGGGGAGCAGATACGCAGTATTTT. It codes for CSARGDRGADTQYF.